Listed below are T cell receptor beta chains from one sample, sequenced in a study of T cells in Graves' hyperthyroidism and ophthalmopathy. TCRdb itself ran the multiplex PCR reads through MiXCR, one entry per CDR3 protein. This sample yields 210,000 or so distinct CDR3 sequences, of which more than 15% are seen a single time; approximately 50% belongs to the top ten. Input material: blood. These receptors were taken from a man between 45 and 60 years old with Graves' hyperthyroidism. CDR3s include the opening cysteine and the closing phenylalanine or tryptophan. The order of the fields is clone size, V gene, D gene, J gene, CDR3 protein, CDR3 DNA. A D gene is named only where the DNA matches it firmly. Clone size is stated in some rows and not others, as once, few, many or a class when expanded.

clone_size: NA
v_call: TRBV4-1
d_call: NA
j_call: TRBJ2-7
cdr3_aa: CASSQVGTLEQYF
cdr3_nt: TGCGCCAGCAGCCAAGTTGGGACCCTCGAGCAGTACTTC

clone_size: many
v_call: TRBV20-1
d_call: NA
j_call: TRBJ2-7
cdr3_aa: CSGTVSYEQYF
cdr3_nt: TGCAGTGGGACAGTCTCCTACGAGCAGTACTTC

clone_size: NA
v_call: TRBV20-1
d_call: TRBD1
j_call: TRBJ1-6
cdr3_aa: CSARDGVVGDSSPLHF
cdr3_nt: TGCAGTGCTAGAGATGGGGTTGTGGGGGACAGTTCACCCCTCCACTTT

clone_size: NA
v_call: TRBV20-1
d_call: TRBD2
j_call: TRBJ2-5
cdr3_aa: CSARLAGVEETQYF
cdr3_nt: TGCAGTGCTAGACTAGCGGGAGTTGAAGAGACCCAGTACTTC

clone_size: few
v_call: TRBV12-3/TRBV12-4
d_call: TRBD2
j_call: TRBJ2-7
cdr3_aa: CASSLTPLWGSGRTYEQYF
cdr3_nt: TGTGCCAGCAGTTTAACCCCTCTCTGGGGGAGCGGGAGGACCTACGAGCAGTACTTC

clone_size: NA
v_call: TRBV20-1
d_call: TRBD1
j_call: TRBJ1-5
cdr3_aa: CSALPDRDGQPQHF
cdr3_nt: TGCAGTGCTTTACCCGACAGGGATGGCCAGCCCCAGCATTTT

clone_size: many
v_call: TRBV5-1
d_call: TRBD1
j_call: TRBJ1-5
cdr3_aa: CASSLDGRQGSNQPQHF
cdr3_nt: TGCGCCAGCAGCTTGGATGGAAGACAGGGTAGCAATCAGCCCCAGCATTTT

clone_size: many
v_call: TRBV2
d_call: TRBD2
j_call: TRBJ2-7
cdr3_aa: CASSEEGTIAPEQYF
cdr3_nt: TGTGCCAGCAGTGAAGAAGGGACTATCGCTCCCGAGCAGTACTTC

clone_size: NA
v_call: TRBV24-1
d_call: TRBD1
j_call: TRBJ2-3
cdr3_aa: CATSDSTGGRTDTQYF
cdr3_nt: TGTGCCACCAGTGATTCCACAGGGGGCCGCACAGATACGCAGTATTTT

clone_size: NA
v_call: TRBV28
d_call: NA
j_call: TRBJ2-1
cdr3_aa: CASRLRDSEFF
cdr3_nt: TGTGCCAGCAGACTCCGGGACTCCGAGTTCTTC

clone_size: many
v_call: TRBV12-3/TRBV12-4
d_call: TRBD1
j_call: TRBJ1-1
cdr3_aa: CASRWTGNTEAFF
cdr3_nt: TGTGCCAGCAGATGGACAGGGAACACTGAAGCTTTCTTT

clone_size: few
v_call: TRBV20-1
d_call: TRBD1
j_call: TRBJ1-3
cdr3_aa: CSARDPTGSGNTIYF
cdr3_nt: TGCAGTGCTAGAGACCCGACAGGGTCTGGAAACACCATATATTTT